Below, 25 T cell receptor beta chains from the same sample are listed, as sequenced in a study of Ad26.COV2.S vaccination and SARS-CoV-2 variants. Profiling relied on immunoSEQ multiplex PCR, and the TCRdb table lists in-frame clones only, not all of them. This sample has 300,000 to 350,000 clones, with around 90% found just once. Treatment described: 15 to 20 received Ad26.COV2.S at low or high dose, single or two shots; about 5 received placebo; per-sample allocation not given. Material that was analyzed had been drawn on day 63 after the first vaccine or placebo injection. The material was peripheral blood, obtained in a trial of Ad26.COV2.S vaccine versus placebo. The receptors derive from a person between 18 and 60 years old who received the Ad26.COV2.S COVID-19 vaccine or a placebo.

The chain uses TRBV28 and TRBJ2-7, with D possibly called TRBD1 or TRBD2 (5 bases each). The CDR3 covers 14 residues. Germline V CDR1 and CDR2: MDHEN, SYDVKM. The V gene lost 4 bases and the J gene lost 4 bases, with 14 bases spanning the gap. In nucleotides, the CDR3 is TGTGCCAGCAGTTATCCGGGACGTCGTTACGAGCAGTACTTC. Protein sequence: CASSYPGRRYEQYF.

The chain carries TRBV29-1 and TRBJ2-2, with TRBD1 as a possible D gene (5 bases). Germline CDR1 SQVTM, CDR2 ANQGSEA. V lost 4 bases, J lost 0 bases, and 9 bases lay in between. The CDR3 contains 14 residues. As DNA, the CDR3 is TGCAGCGTTGTTGTAGGGGCGAACACCGGGGAGCTGTTTTTT. It yields the protein CSVVVGANTGELFF.

Turning to this clone: The same CDR3 is also encoded by other DNA sequences in this sample. This chain connects TRBV5-8 to TRBJ2-1, with TRBD1 matching over 9 bases. CDR3 length: 15 amino acids. V shed 0 bases, J shed 2 bases, and the junction held 0 bases outside the gene matches. Germline V gene lookup returns CDR1 SGHTS and CDR2 YDEGEE. CDR3 region: CASSLGTGAYNEQFF. The CDR3 nucleotides are TGTGCCAGCAGCTTGGGGACAGGGGCCTACAATGAGCAGTTCTTC.

The gene calls are TRBV6-5 and TRBJ2-3, with 7 bases fitting TRBD1. The germline gives CDR1 MNHEY, CDR2 SVGAGI. The CDR3 totals 15 residues. Unmatched junction bases numbered 7, after V lost 2 bases and J lost 5 bases. CDR3 residues: CASSYLGGALDTQYF. CDR3 bases: TGTGCCAGCAGTTACCTAGGGGGCGCATTAGATACGCAGTATTTT.

This clone was seen only a few times. This chain joins TRBV2 and TRBJ1-6; D gene unclear. V lost 10 bases to trimming and J lost 7 bases, with 14 bases between them. CDR1 is SNHLY and CDR2 is FYNNEI in the germline V gene. The CDR3 totals 13 residues. In nucleotides, the CDR3 is TGTGCCACCGACCCCCCGCACAATTCACCCCTCCACTTT. It yields the protein CATDPPHNSPLHF. The variable domain in full, with the rest retrieved from reference TRBV2 and TRBJ1-6, is EPEVTQTPSHQVTQMGQEVILRCVPISNHLYFYWYRQILGQKVEFLVSFYNNEISEKSEIFDDQFSVERPDGSNFTLKIRSTKLEDSAMYFCATDPPHNSPLHFGNGTRLTVT.

J is TRBJ1-2 and V is TRBV6-6; 9 nucleotides line up with TRBD1. Germline-derived CDR1 and CDR2 are MNHNY and SVGAGI (reference sequence). CDR3 length: 17 amino acids. The junction had 13 bases not matched to a gene; V was cut back by 5 bases and J by 3 bases. CDR3 protein: CASSRDRVHTEDYGYTF. DNA for the CDR3: TGTGCCAGCAGTCGGGACAGGGTCCACACGGAAGACTATGGCTACACCTTC.

The chain uses TRBV4-3 and TRBJ2-1; D may correspond to TRBD1 or TRBD2 (5 bases each). The CDR3 runs to 16 residues. V was trimmed by 0 bases and J by 6 bases, leaving 15 bases between them. The germline V gene encodes CDR1 LGHNA and CDR2 YSLEER. CDR3 nucleotide sequence: TGCGCCAGCAGCCAAGATGGGGCAGGGAGACTCAATGAGCAGTTCTTC. Translation gives CASSQDGAGRLNEQFF.

The J gene is TRBJ1-3, the V gene TRBV7-2; no clear D gene. The CDR3 is 14 amino acids. V was clipped by 3 bases and J by 2 bases, with 8 bases between them. The germline gives CDR1 SGHTA, CDR2 FQGNSA. The CDR3 region is CASSLPEAGNTIYF. Written as DNA, the CDR3 is TGTGCCAGCAGCTTGCCGGAAGCTGGAAACACCATATATTTT.

The chain links TRBV4-3 to TRBJ2-7, with a weak D call TRBD1 (6 bases). The CDR3 covers 15 residues. Germline V gives CDR1 LGHNA, CDR2 YSLEER. The V gene lost 0 bases and the J gene lost 6 bases, with 15 bases spanning the gap. The CDR3 region is CASSQDMDRGVEQYF. The CDR3 nucleotides are TGCGCCAGCAGCCAAGATATGGACAGAGGGGTCGAGCAGTACTTC.

The V call is TRBV27, the J call TRBJ2-7; tentatively, D is TRBD2 (6 bases). CDR3 length: 15 residues. With 5 bases removed from V and 4 bases from J, the gap between germline ends came to 18 bases. CDR1 MNHEY and CDR2 SMNVEV come from the germline V gene (reference sequence). The CDR3 sequence: CASSRYGTGLYEQYF. The CDR3 bases are TGTGCCAGCAGTAGATACGGGACGGGACTTTACGAGCAGTACTTC.

The CDR3 here is CASGRSTYEQYF. DNA for the CDR3: TGTGCCAGCGGGAGGAGTACCTACGAGCAGTACTTC. The genes are TRBV7-9 and TRBJ2-7, with a weak D call TRBD2 (6 bases). The germline V and J ends were trimmed by 8 bases and 2 bases, with 10 bases remaining between them. CDR1 is SEHNR, CDR2 FQNEAQ, per germline (reference sequence). The CDR3 is made up of 12 amino acids.

The chain links TRBV9 to TRBJ2-6; possibly TRBD2 for D (5 bases). The germline CDR1 and CDR2 sequences are SGDLS and YYNGEE. The CDR3 is 17 residues long. The V end lost 0 bases, the J end lost 4 bases, and 14 bases lay between the germline ends. CDR3 residues: CASSVGSQPGGANVLTF. The DNA for the CDR3 is TGTGCCAGCAGCGTAGGTTCCCAACCGGGGGGGGCCAACGTCCTGACTTTC.

The V and J genes are TRBV2 and TRBJ1-4, with TRBD1 matching 8 bases. CDR1 and CDR2 (germline): SNHLY, FYNNEI. J was trimmed by 7 bases and V by 2 bases; bases with no gene match: 6. There are 15 residues in the CDR3. The CDR3 loop is CASSEIQGAGEKLFF. Written as DNA, the CDR3 is TGTGCCAGCAGTGAAATCCAGGGGGCGGGTGAAAAACTGTTTTTT.

This sequence joins TRBV11-1 and TRBJ1-2; 9 nucleotides line up with TRBD1. CDR1 is SGHAT and CDR2 is FQDESV in the germline V gene (reference sequence). V gave up 1 base and J gave up 6 bases; unmatched junction bases: 6. CDR3 length: 15 amino acids. In nucleotides, the CDR3 is TGTGCCAGCAGCTTAGTGGCCGGGACAGGGAATGGCTACACCTTC. Translating gives CASSLVAGTGNGYTF.

This chain links TRBV11-3 with TRBJ2-3; TRBD1 agrees at 9 bases. V was clipped by 4 bases and J by 0 bases; unmatched bases: 8. In germline, CDR1 is SGHNT, CDR2 YENEEA. The CDR3 consists of 17 residues. CDR3 nucleotides: TGTGCCAGCAGCTCAGGACAGGGGCGCCTTAGCACAGATACGCAGTATTTT. Its translation is CASSSGQGRLSTDTQYF.

V usage is TRBV24-1 and J usage is TRBJ2-7; 7 positions match TRBD1. The CDR3 is 13 amino acids. Germline trimming cut 5 bases from V and 10 bases from J; bases unmatched to any gene: 10. CDR1 KGHDR and CDR2 SFDVKD come from the germline V gene. DNA of the CDR3: TGTGCCACCAGTGGATACGCAGGGGGTAATCAGTACTTC. Amino acid sequence: CATSGYAGGNQYF.

The chain links TRBV5-1 to TRBJ2-1; D is perhaps TRBD2 (5 bases). Germline V gene lookup returns CDR1 SGHRS and CDR2 YFSETQ. The CDR3 extends over 13 amino acids. Trimming cost V 4 bases and J 8 bases, with 13 bases left between them. The CDR3 region has the DNA TGCGCCAGCAGCGTGGGAGTCGGTGATGAGCAGTTCTTC. Translation: CASSVGVGDEQFF.

The CDR3 nucleotides read TGTGCCAGCAGCCCAAGAGTCAGCCCCACAGATACGCAGTATTTT. This translates into CASSPRVSPTDTQYF. This chain connects TRBV9 to TRBJ2-3; no firm D call. This CDR3 contains 15 residues. Trimming took 4 bases from V and 2 from J, leaving 14 bases between them. The germline V gene encodes CDR1 SGDLS and CDR2 YYNGEE.

The chain uses TRBV2 and TRBJ2-1, with 9 bases matching TRBD1. The CDR3 consists of 15 residues. Germline V gene data show CDR1 as SNHLY and CDR2 as FYNNEI. The ends lost 5 bases at V and 9 bases at J; junction bases unmatched: 11. The CDR3 nucleotides are TGTGCCAGCAGTCGGACGCCGACAGGGGGGGGTGAGCAGTTCTTC. Translation gives CASSRTPTGGGEQFF.

The chain links TRBV5-1 to TRBJ1-1, with TRBD1 matching 7 bases. The CDR3 is 16 residues long. The V segment lost 1 base and the J segment 4 bases; nucleotides outside the gene matches: 10. Germline CDR1 is SGHRS and CDR2 is YFSETQ. CDR3 amino acids: CASSLPAGSGGTEAFF. Written as DNA, the CDR3 is TGCGCCAGCAGCTTGCCCGCCGGGTCAGGGGGCACTGAAGCTTTCTTT.

V gene TRBV15 combines with J gene TRBJ2-1, with 12 bases lining up with TRBD2. Trimming cost V 8 bases and J 5 bases; bases outside gene matches: 4. The CDR3 runs to 14 residues. Per germline, CDR1 LNHNV and CDR2 YYDKDF (reference sequence). The CDR3 DNA follows: TGTGCCACCCTACTAGCGGGGGGCAACAATGAGCAGTTCTTC. Residues: CATLLAGGNNEQFF.

This clone has just a few counts. The chain carries TRBV7-2 and TRBJ2-7, with D possibly TRBD1 on 5 matching bases. Trimming removed 7 bases from V and 2 bases from J, with 12 bases in between. CDR3 length equals 13 residues. Germline CDR1 is SGHTA and CDR2 is FQGNSA. The CDR3 region is CASTPDRTYEQYF. The DNA for the CDR3 is TGTGCCAGCACCCCAGACAGAACCTACGAGCAGTACTTC.

The V gene is TRBV19, the J gene TRBJ2-5; a weak D match, TRBD2 (6 bases). The CDR3 is 15 amino acids. V was clipped by 1 base and J by 5 bases, with 14 bases between them. From germline, CDR1 is LNHDA and CDR2 SQIVND (reference sequence). The CDR3: CASSIGTGGRETQYF. The CDR3 DNA sequence: TGTGCCAGTAGTATAGGTACAGGTGGGAGGGAGACCCAGTACTTC.

In its sample, this clone was seen a few times. The V call is TRBV7-8, the J call TRBJ2-7; 8 nucleotides align to TRBD1. The germline gives CDR1 SGHVS, CDR2 FQNEAQ. The length of the CDR3 is 16 residues. V dropped 0 bases and J dropped 3; count of bases not matched to a gene: 7. The CDR3 DNA sequence: TGTGCCAGCAGCTTAGCCCGCTGGACAGGGAACTACGAGCAGTACTTC. Its translation: CASSLARWTGNYEQYF.

This clone has only one observation. The J gene is TRBJ1-3, the V gene TRBV23-1, with TRBD1 as a possible D gene (5 bases). TRBV23-1 is an open reading frame whose function is uncertain. This CDR3 is built from 19 residues. V dropped 4 bases and J dropped 0 bases, with 22 bases sitting between them. CDR3: CASSPTGEGQDDSGNTIYF. CDR3 nucleotides: TGCGCCAGCAGTCCTACCGGAGAGGGGCAAGACGACTCTGGAAACACCATATATTTT.